The entry that follows covers one T cell receptor beta chain sequence. The data were obtained in a study of T cells in localized non-small cell lung cancer. The germline V and J ends were trimmed by 2 bases and 4 bases, with 6 bases remaining between them. Germline-derived CDR1 and CDR2 are SNHLY and FYNNEI. This CDR3 contains 12 residues. Only in-frame clones appear in the TCRdb table, and some are missing; sequencing was by immunoSEQ multiplex PCR. The repertoire has approximately 20,000 clones, 90% to 95% of them found once; the top ten carry roughly 4%. The TCR comes from a male donor aged 60 or over with stage I squamous cell lung carcinoma. The rearrangement joins TRBV2 to TRBJ2-7, with D hard to call. The material was peripheral blood, obtained before any cancer treatment. CDR3 DNA: TGTGCCAGCAGTGAACGCGGATACGAGCAGTACTTC. Translated: CASSERGYEQYF. Supplemented by reference TRBV2 and TRBJ2-7, the full variable domain reads EPEVTQTPSHQVTQMGQEVILRCVPISNHLYFYWYRQILGQKVEFLVSFYNNEISEKSEIFDDQFSVERPDGSNFTLKIRSTKLEDSAMYFCASSERGYEQYFGPGTRLTVT.